These 23 T cell receptor beta chains originate from one sample sequenced in a study of blood T cell repertoires in COVID-19. Sequencing used immunoSEQ multiplex PCR; TCRdb keeps in-frame clones, though not all of them. Among 250,000 or so clones listed, 90% were seen once. Sequenced: peripheral blood. The receptors stem from a woman aged 60-70 years with COVID-19, enrolled during active disease.

The chain employs TRBV19 and TRBJ1-5; a weak D match, TRBD1 (5 bases). V dropped 4 bases and J dropped 1 base, with 14 bases sitting between them. The CDR3 is made up of 16 amino acids. Germline assignment: CDR1 LNHDA and CDR2 SQIVND (reference sequence). The CDR3 DNA is TGTGCCAGTAGTACAACGGCCAGGGCCAGCAATCAGCCCCAGCATTTT. Its translation: CASSTTARASNQPQHF.

The chain joins TRBV5-1 to TRBJ1-1; D is ambiguous. This CDR3 comprises 13 residues. With 0 bases removed from V and 10 bases from J, the gap between germline ends came to 13 bases. Germline assignment: CDR1 SGHRS and CDR2 YFSETQ. The CDR3 sequence: CASSLEAGLLAFF. CDR3 coding DNA: TGCGCCAGCAGCTTGGAGGCAGGCCTTTTAGCTTTCTTT.

J is TRBJ2-1 and V is TRBV19; the match to TRBD1 covers 10 bases. J was trimmed by 15 bases and V by 6 bases; bases with no gene match: 8. From germline, CDR1 is LNHDA and CDR2 SQIVND (reference sequence). The CDR3 consists of 12 residues. The CDR3 DNA sequence: TGTGCCAGTAGCCCGGGACAGGGGTTTGTGTTCTTC. It codes for CASSPGQGFVFF.

The V and J genes are TRBV6-5 and TRBJ2-5, with 7 bases aligning to TRBD2. V dropped 7 bases and J dropped 5; count of bases not matched to a gene: 10. Germline CDR1 reads MNHEY; CDR2 reads SVGAGI. This CDR3 region has 14 residues. CDR3 amino acids: CASTRLGGAETQYF. For the CDR3, the DNA is TGTGCCAGCACCAGACTGGGAGGGGCGGAGACCCAGTACTTC.

The chain recombines TRBV13 with TRBJ1-6, with D perhaps TRBD1 (5 bases). Per germline, CDR1 PRHDT and CDR2 FYEKMQ (reference sequence). Trimming shortened V by 0 bases and J by 5 bases, and 11 bases separated the two germline ends. The CDR3 is 16 amino acids. The CDR3 nucleotides are TGTGCCAGCAGCTTAGGCCTGGCAGGGCATAATTCACCCCTCCACTTT. It translates to CASSLGLAGHNSPLHF.

The DNA for the CDR3 is TGTGCCAGCAGCTTAGGTAGCGGGGGGGCCAGGGCCCAAGAGACCCAGTACTTC. This codes for CASSLGSGGARAQETQYF. The V gene is TRBV5-4, the J gene TRBJ2-5; 11 bases are shared with TRBD2. J lost 1 base, V lost 2 bases, and 10 bases had no gene match. Germline-derived CDR1 and CDR2 are SGHNT and YYREEE (reference sequence). This CDR3 is 18 amino acids long. The full variable domain, its missing parts supplied by reference TRBV5-4 and TRBJ2-5, is ETGVTQSPTHLIKTRGQQVTLRCSSQSGHNTVSWYQQALGQGPQFIFQYYREEENGRGNFPPRFSGLQFPNYSSELNVNALELDDSALYLCASSLGSGGARAQETQYFGPGTRLLVL.

This chain's CDR3 is CASSQLASGGHNEQFF. Written as DNA, the CDR3 is TGTGCCAGCAGCCAACTGGCTAGCGGGGGGCACAATGAGCAGTTCTTC. The chain uses TRBV7-2 and TRBJ2-1; 11 bases fit TRBD2. This CDR3 has 16 residues. Germline V gene data show CDR1 as SGHTA and CDR2 as FQGNSA. V was clipped by 5 bases and J by 5 bases; unmatched bases: 8.

The chain recombines TRBV18 with TRBJ2-1, with 7 nucleotides matching TRBD1. Unmatched junction bases numbered 4, after V lost 3 bases and J lost 5 bases. CDR1 and CDR2 (germline): KGHSH, LQKENI. The CDR3 consists of 14 residues. DNA of the CDR3: TGTGCCAGCTCACCTAGGACAGGCGACAATGAGCAGTTCTTC. This codes for CASSPRTGDNEQFF.

The chain joins TRBV15 to TRBJ1-1; D uncertain. Germline lookup yields CDR1 LNHNV and CDR2 YYDKDF (reference sequence). The CDR3 contains 15 residues. Between the trimmed V and J ends, which lost 3 bases and 1 base, there was a span of 12 bases. CDR3 in DNA: TGTGCCACCAGCAGGAGGGAAATAGGGAACACTGAAGCTTTCTTT. Residues: CATSRREIGNTEAFF.

V usage is TRBV5-1 and J usage is TRBJ1-2; 11 positions match TRBD1. The CDR3 length is 17 residues. CDR1 is SGHRS, CDR2 YFSETQ, per germline. Trimming cost V 7 bases and J 3 bases; bases outside gene matches: 14. The CDR3 DNA follows: TGCGCCAGCCGGCCTTCTACGGACAGGGGGCATCACTATGGCTACACCTTC. Translated, it gives CASRPSTDRGHHYGYTF.

This chain uses TRBV7-2 with TRBJ1-6; maybe TRBD1 (6 bases). Germline values: CDR1 SGHTA, CDR2 FQGNSA. The CDR3 loop spans 16 amino acids. Trimming pared 7 bases from V and 3 bases from J, leaving 16 bases between. DNA for the CDR3: TGTGCCAGCACAAACTTACAGGGAAACTATAATTCACCCCTCCACTTT. It specifies CASTNLQGNYNSPLHF.

The rearrangement joins TRBV9 to TRBJ1-2; weak D call: TRBD1 (5 bases). V lost 3 bases to trimming and J lost 5 bases, with 17 bases between them. The V gene's germline CDR1 is SGDLS and CDR2 YYNGEE. CDR3 length: 15 residues. CDR3 region: CASSAQGNIGYGYTF. CDR3 nucleotide sequence: TGTGCCAGCAGCGCTCAGGGAAATATAGGGTATGGCTACACCTTC.

The rearrangement joins TRBV5-4 to TRBJ1-1; a possible D gene is TRBD1 (5 bases). The CDR3 length is 14 residues. V lost 0 bases and J 5 bases, leaving 11 bases between the germline ends. Germline-derived CDR1 and CDR2 are SGHNT and YYREEE (reference sequence). This chain's CDR3 is CASSLEKGRTEAFF. DNA of the CDR3: TGTGCCAGCAGCTTGGAAAAGGGGCGAACTGAAGCTTTCTTT.

The V gene is TRBV10-2, the J gene TRBJ1-2, with D unclear. This CDR3 is built from 14 residues. Germline assignment: CDR1 WSHSY and CDR2 SAAADI. V was cut by 0 bases and J by 4 bases, with 9 bases left in between. CDR3 amino acids: CASSESVQLYGYTF. For the CDR3, the DNA is TGCGCCAGCAGTGAGTCTGTACAGCTCTATGGCTACACCTTC.

The chain uses TRBV6-5 and TRBJ1-4; a weak D match, TRBD1 (6 bases). CDR1 is MNHEY, CDR2 SVGAGI, per germline. The V and J ends lost 6 bases and 0 bases respectively, with 11 bases between them. The CDR3 has 15 amino acids. The CDR3 bases are TGTGCCAGCAGCTCACAGGGAGCAACTAATGAAAAACTGTTTTTT. Encoded protein: CASSSQGATNEKLFF.

DNA of the CDR3: TGTGCCAGCAACGTCCGCGGGGCGGTTGAGCAGTTCTTC. Its translation is CASNVRGAVEQFF. V is TRBV2 and J is TRBJ2-1; possible D gene TRBD2, 6 bases. Trimming stripped 7 bases from V and 9 bases from J, with 16 bases between. CDR3 length: 13 amino acids. Germline CDR1 is SNHLY and CDR2 is FYNNEI.

The genes are TRBV4-3 and TRBJ1-1; 7 nucleotides line up with TRBD1. J gave up 1 base and V 3 bases, and 2 bases lay outside the gene matches. CDR3 length: 14 amino acids. CDR1 is LGHNA and CDR2 is YSLEER in the germline V gene. The CDR3 nucleotides are TGCGCCAGCAGCCAGTACAGGGGGAACACTGAAGCTTTCTTT. This codes for CASSQYRGNTEAFF.

V usage is TRBV4-3 and J usage is TRBJ1-5, with D perhaps matching TRBD1 (5 bases). Germline V gives CDR1 LGHNA, CDR2 YSLEER. With 0 bases removed from V and 1 base from J, the gap between germline ends came to 7 bases. CDR3 length equals 15 residues. The CDR3 DNA reads as TGCGCCAGCAGCCAAGAGACAGTCAGCAATCAGCCCCAGCATTTT. This codes for CASSQETVSNQPQHF.

This clone was found a few times. V and J are TRBV20-1 and TRBJ1-2; no definite D call. The CDR3 consists of 15 residues. The V end was cut by 3 bases, the J end by 2 bases, with 16 bases between. CDR1 and CDR2 (germline): DFQATT, SNEGSKA (reference sequence). The CDR3 reads CSASAGRTINYGYTF. The CDR3 DNA follows: TGCAGTGCTAGTGCTGGCAGAACTATCAACTATGGCTACACCTTC.

The chain links TRBV12-3 or TRBV12-4 to TRBJ1-5; D unresolved. This CDR3 is 13 amino acids long. V was trimmed by 6 bases and J by 2 bases, leaving 8 bases between them. The CDR3 loop is CASSWSGNQPQHF. As DNA, the CDR3 is TGTGCCAGCAGCTGGAGTGGCAATCAGCCCCAGCATTTT.

V is TRBV6-6 and J is TRBJ1-2; TRBD1 might be the D (5 bases). The germline V and J ends were trimmed by 6 bases and 3 bases, with 11 bases remaining between them. CDR1 and CDR2 from the germline V gene are MNHNY and SVGAGI (reference sequence). There are 13 residues in the CDR3. The CDR3 here is CASRLQDDYGYTF. CDR3 DNA: TGTGCCAGCAGACTACAGGATGACTATGGCTACACCTTC.

The chain recombines TRBV19 with TRBJ1-2; perhaps TRBD1 as D (6 bases). There are 14 residues in the CDR3. V was trimmed by 3 bases and J by 8 bases, leaving 16 bases between them. Germline V gives CDR1 LNHDA, CDR2 SQIVND (reference sequence). The CDR3 reads CASSIRTDLHGYTF. The CDR3 DNA reads as TGTGCCAGTAGTATCAGGACAGATCTACACGGCTACACCTTC.

CDR3 DNA: TGTGCCACCAGTGAAGGGGGACGTAACCAAGAGACCCAGTACTTC. Protein sequence: CATSEGGRNQETQYF. The chain employs TRBV24-1 and TRBJ2-5, with D possibly TRBD1 on 6 matching bases. The CDR3 is 15 residues long. The V and J ends lost 4 bases and 0 bases respectively, with 11 bases between them. Germline-derived CDR1 and CDR2 are KGHDR and SFDVKD.